This entry features one T cell receptor beta chain sequence. Its antigen is currently unknown. The source of the sample is a study of tumor and adjacent non-tumor tissue in lung cancer. About the research overall: Histology: 12 adenocarcinoma, 2 squamous cell carcinoma, 1 small cell lung cancer. General observations from the study: In normal lung, the top 100 clones were significantly more dominant than in tumor. Tumor tissue had significantly higher TCR diversity than normal lung.

Germline assignment: CDR1 MNHEY and CDR2 SVGAGI. This CDR3 contains 16 residues. V shed 6 bases and J 6 bases; nucleotides not matched to a gene: 16. The template was RNA from unsorted bulk tissue. Distant lung tissue was collected more than 3 cm away from the tumor edge. The library came from three nested PCR rounds adapted from ARM-PCR protocols. Each CDR3 protein gets one entry after TCRdb re-called the multiplex PCR reads with MiXCR. This sample has some 99,000 distinct CDR3 sequences, with under 65% found just once. Sequenced material: distant non-tumor lung tissue. The rearrangement joins TRBV6-5 to TRBJ2-7; 8 bases are shared with TRBD2. This clonotype originated in a man in his 60s with non-small cell lung cancer. CDR3 in amino acids: CASRTPFDSGGSEQYF. In nucleotides, the CDR3 is TGTGCCAGCAGAACCCCCTTTGATTCGGGAGGGAGCGAGCAGTACTTC.